The rows below give T cell receptor beta chains drawn from one sample of a study of blood T cell repertoires in COVID-19. TCRdb's copy holds only in-frame clones and misses some; the assay was immunoSEQ multiplex PCR. In the table there are approximately 240,000 clones, approximately 79% of which are singletons. Specimen: peripheral blood. The receptors come from a woman older than 75 with active or convalescent COVID-19. CDR3s include the opening cysteine and the closing phenylalanine or tryptophan. The D gene is left open where the match is weak. A row's size may be missing; if present it is once, few, many or a size class.

v_call,j_call,clone_size,d_call,cdr3_length,cdr3_nt,cdr3_aa
TRBV5-6,TRBJ2-2,NA,TRBD1,14,TGTGCCAGCAGGCCGGGACAGGCGACCGGGGAGCTGTTTTTT,CASRPGQATGELFF
TRBV2,TRBJ2-7,few,NA,12,TGTGCCAGCAGGGGGGGTTTCTACGAGCAGTACTTC,CASRGGFYEQYF
TRBV2,TRBJ2-2,NA,NA,14,TGTGCCAGCAGTGAGGCGGGAAACACCGGGGAGCTGTTTTTT,CASSEAGNTGELFF
TRBV9,TRBJ2-4,once,TRBD2,19,TGTGCCAGCAGCGCGCCCTGGGGGGCTAGCGGGAGCAACGGAAACATTCAGTACTTC,CASSAPWGASGSNGNIQYF
TRBV29-1,TRBJ2-7,NA,NA,15,TGCAGCGTTGAAGAGCCAGGGGATAGTTCCTACGAGCAGTACTTC,CSVEEPGDSSYEQYF
TRBV11-2,TRBJ2-1,NA,TRBD2,17,TGTGCCAGCAGCTTACAACCCGGGACTAGCGGGACCAATGAGCAGTTCTTC,CASSLQPGTSGTNEQFF
TRBV2,TRBJ1-5,NA,TRBD1,15,TGTGCCAGCAGCCAATCGACAGGGAACAATCAGCCCCAGCATTTT,CASSQSTGNNQPQHF
TRBV19,TRBJ2-3,NA,NA,11,TGTGCCACGATAACCGGTGATACGCAGTATTTT,CATITGDTQYF
TRBV25-1,TRBJ1-1,NA,NA,13,TGTGCCAGCAGCAGGGAAGACCACACTGAAGCTTTCTTT,CASSREDHTEAFF
TRBV2,TRBJ2-1,NA,NA,16,TGTGCCAGCAGTGAAGATTGGCGGGGGCCCCACAATGAGCAGTTCTTC,CASSEDWRGPHNEQFF
TRBV28,TRBJ2-3,NA,NA,15,TGTGCCAGCAGCCCTAACCCGGGAGTGACAGATACGCAGTATTTT,CASSPNPGVTDTQYF
TRBV19,TRBJ1-5,NA,NA,15,TGTGCCAGTAGTATAGGGGCGTGGAGCAATCAGCCCCAGCATTTT,CASSIGAWSNQPQHF
TRBV19,TRBJ2-3,NA,NA,16,TGTGCCAGTACCCAGCCCGGTGGCAGGCTCACAGATACGCAGTATTTT,CASTQPGGRLTDTQYF
TRBV5-1,TRBJ2-7,NA,TRBD2,21,TGCGCCAGCAGCTTTGGGAGGGCTAGCGGGAGGCCCACAAGCCTTGACTACGAGCAGTACTTC,CASSFGRASGRPTSLDYEQYF
TRBV6-5,TRBJ1-1,few,NA,15,TGTGCCAGCAGTACCACCACCAGGGGGAACACTGAAGCTTTCTTT,CASSTTTRGNTEAFF
TRBV7-8,TRBJ1-4,few,NA,13,TGTGCCAGCAGCTCTTCGGGGGGGGAAAAACTGTTTTTT,CASSSSGGEKLFF
TRBV29-1,TRBJ2-7,few,NA,12,TGCAGCGTTACTGGGGCCTCCTACGAGCAGTACTTC,CSVTGASYEQYF
TRBV18,TRBJ1-6,NA,TRBD1,15,TGTGCCAGCTCACCAGACAGGGGAGGTGATTCACCCCTCCACTTT,CASSPDRGGDSPLHF
TRBV3-1/TRBV3-2,TRBJ1-5,NA,TRBD1,13,TGTGCCAGCAGCCTGGACAGGGACCAGCCCCAGCATTTT,CASSLDRDQPQHF
TRBV27,TRBJ1-2,NA,TRBD1,13,TGTGCCAGCAGTCTGGGACAGGGGCTTGGCTACACCTTC,CASSLGQGLGYTF
TRBV27,TRBJ1-5,few,NA,12,TGTGCCAGCAGCCGGGAGGGTCAGCCCCAGCATTTT,CASSREGQPQHF
TRBV15,TRBJ1-1,NA,NA,13,TGTGCCACCAGCGAGGGAGGGGGCACTGAAGCTTTCTTT,CATSEGGGTEAFF
TRBV29-1,TRBJ1-5,NA,TRBD1,16,TGCAGCGTAACTTTCGTTGGGACAGAAATCAATCAGCCCCAGCATTTT,CSVTFVGTEINQPQHF
TRBV5-6,TRBJ1-2,few,NA,13,TGTGCCAGCAGCTTGGGAGGGTTTGGAGGCTACACCTTC,CASSLGGFGGYTF
TRBV19,TRBJ1-4,few,NA,13,TGTGCCAGTAGTACCGGCGGGACTGGAAAACTGTTTTTT,CASSTGGTGKLFF
TRBV28,TRBJ2-1,NA,TRBD2,15,TGTGCCAGCCGTTCGGGGGGGACAATCTACAATGAGCAGTTCTTC,CASRSGGTIYNEQFF
TRBV5-4,TRBJ2-3,once,TRBD2,14,TGTGCCAGCAGCCCGCTGCGGGGGGGAGATACGCAGTATTTT,CASSPLRGGDTQYF
TRBV6-4,TRBJ2-1,NA,TRBD1,16,TGTGCCAGCAGTCCACTCGAGGGACAGGGTATCTATGAGCAGTTCTTC,CASSPLEGQGIYEQFF
TRBV28,TRBJ2-7,NA,TRBD2,12,TGTGCCAGCAAGACTAGCGACTACGAGCAGTACTTC,CASKTSDYEQYF
TRBV27,TRBJ1-1,NA,NA,14,TGTGCCAGCACCCCGAGGCAGCAGGGCACTGAAGCTTTCTTT,CASTPRQQGTEAFF